This TCR beta chain is drawn from a study of blood T cell repertoires in COVID-19. Study overall: The study drew acute and convalescent COVID-19 samples from the United States, Italy and Spain. PBMCs, B-cell-depleted T cells, or T cells were the source of the cDNA or gDNA that made up the material.

How the authors handled the data: Reference gene primers were amplified, and this amplification served to estimate nucleated cell counts. The table came from immunoSEQ multiplex PCR; TCRdb's copy has only in-frame clones and leaves some out. V and J calls and clone size follow that table, whereas D and trimming were derived from the DNA. The table records over 200,000 clones, around 86% of them present only once. The specimen was peripheral blood. The receptor comes from a human donor in a cohort sampled during active COVID-19.

The CDR3, as DNA: TGTGCCAGCAGCTTAGGGGGGGATAATGGCTACACCTTC. Its protein is CASSLGGDNGYTF. The chain recombines TRBV7-2 with TRBJ1-2; TRBD1 is a possible D gene (5 bases). The V end lost 1 base, the J end lost 6 bases, and 9 bases lay between the germline ends. In germline, CDR1 is SGHTA, CDR2 FQGNSA. This CDR3 region has 13 residues.